Listed here is a single T cell receptor (beta chain). This entry belongs to a study of OX40 agonist ivuxolimab in advanced cancers. Sequenced by immunoSEQ multiplex PCR; TCRdb stores in-frame clones only, minus some. The table shows roughly 41,000 clones, with approximately 86% occurring only once. Germline V CDR1 and CDR2: SGHTA, FQGNSA. This CDR3 spans 13 amino acids. V was clipped by 1 base and J by 8 bases, with 8 bases between them. This sequence joins TRBV7-2 and TRBJ2-2; D uncertain. The specimen comprised CD4+ or CD8+ T cells sorted from blood, sampled in a trial of the OX40 agonist ivuxolimab. This receptor was obtained from an adult with an advanced solid tumor such as melanoma, head and neck, liver or kidney cancer. The CDR3, as DNA: TGTGCCAGCAGCTTAGACGGCACGGGGGAGCTGTTTTTT. This gives the protein CASSLDGTGELFF. Full variable domain (rest looked up from reference TRBV7-2 and TRBJ2-2): GAGVSQSPSNKVTEKGKDVELRCDPISGHTALYWYRQSLGQGLEFLIYFQGNSAPDKSGLPSDRFSAERTGGSVSTLTIQRTQQEDSAVYLCASSLDGTGELFFGEGSRLTVL.